The 30 T cell receptor beta chains listed next were all sequenced from one sample in a study of shared T cell receptors in the human thymus. Only in-frame clones appear in the TCRdb table, and some are missing; sequencing was by immunoSEQ multiplex PCR. The sample has 500,000 to 850,000 clones; around 87% are singletons. The data were also submitted as part of a second study, on human thymus T cells.

Sample: thymocytes. The origin of the receptors is a boy in the first two years of life with a congenital heart defect.

This chain connects TRBV30 to TRBJ1-6; D remains ambiguous. The germline gives CDR1 GTSNPN, CDR2 SVGIG (reference sequence). V was pared by 6 bases and J by 4 bases, with 10 bases between. CDR3 length: 13 residues. CDR3 protein: CACHGLYNSPLHF. CDR3 nucleotide sequence: TGTGCCTGTCACGGACTGTATAATTCACCCCTCCACTTT.

The rearrangement links TRBV5-1 to TRBJ2-3; D is possibly TRBD2 (5 bases). Germline values: CDR1 SGHRS, CDR2 YFSETQ. V lost 5 bases and J 3 bases, leaving 10 bases between the germline ends. This CDR3 has 13 amino acids. The CDR3 loop is CASRTNRTDTQYF. In nucleotides, the CDR3 is TGCGCCAGCAGGACTAATCGGACAGATACGCAGTATTTT.

This CDR3 reads CASSLVGGWAFF. The CDR3 coding sequence is TGCGCCAGCAGCTTGGTGGGGGGATGGGCTTTCTTT. The rearrangement joins TRBV5-1 to TRBJ1-1, with D possibly matching TRBD1 (5 bases). Deletions cut 0 bases from V and 11 bases from J, with 11 bases between. The CDR3 contains 12 residues. Germline lookup yields CDR1 SGHRS and CDR2 YFSETQ.

In this sample, this clone turned up once. V and J are TRBV5-6 and TRBJ2-5, with D possibly matching TRBD1 (9 bases). There are 16 residues in the CDR3. V was pared by 4 bases and J by 2 bases, with 18 bases between. Germline V gene sequence: CDR1 SGHDT, CDR2 YYEEEE. The CDR3 reads CASSRGGQGEQETQYF. CDR3 nucleotide sequence: TGTGCCAGCAGCCGGGGGGGACAGGGTGAACAAGAGACCCAGTACTTC.

The chain uses TRBV25-1 and TRBJ1-2; the D is unclear. In germline, CDR1 is MGHDK, CDR2 SYGVNS. This CDR3 spans 15 amino acids. V dropped 6 bases and J dropped 5 bases, with 19 bases sitting between them. The CDR3 protein is CASSGLSSLPYGYTF. The CDR3 DNA reads TGTGCCAGCAGCGGACTGTCGAGTCTTCCTTATGGCTACACCTTC.

The chain links TRBV5-6 to TRBJ2-5; TRBD2 matches at 9 bases. The J call may be in error: the DNA end matches TRBJ2-7 better. Germline assignment: CDR1 SGHDT and CDR2 YYEEEE. The CDR3 length is 15 residues. The CDR3 sequence is CASSLGREGPYEQYF. In nucleotides, the CDR3 is TGTGCCAGCAGCTTGGGGCGGGAGGGCCCCTACGAGCAGTACTTC.

This clone was seen a few times. The CDR3 nucleotides read TGTGCCTCTTCCCCGCGGGGACCCCCTCCGAATGAGCAGTTCTTC. As protein: CASSPRGPPPNEQFF. This sequence joins TRBV19 and TRBJ2-1, with D perhaps matching TRBD2 (6 bases). Germline V gene lookup returns CDR1 LNHDA and CDR2 SQIVND (reference sequence). Trimming removed 11 bases at V and 7 bases at J, with 24 bases between. The CDR3 consists of 15 residues.

This chain joins TRBV28 and TRBJ1-5; unclear D gene. From germline, CDR1 is MDHEN and CDR2 SYDVKM. The CDR3 consists of 19 residues. The V end lost 6 bases, the J end lost 7 bases, and 31 bases lay between the germline ends. The CDR3 loop is CASSYIPTKNSQPRQPQHF. CDR3 bases: TGTGCCAGCAGCTACATCCCCACCAAGAACAGCCAACCCAGACAGCCCCAGCATTTT.

The CDR3: CASRNSPRWRANTGELFF. The CDR3, as DNA: TGTGCCAGCAGAAACTCCCCGAGGTGGAGGGCGAACACCGGGGAGCTGTTTTTT. The chain carries TRBV11-2 and TRBJ2-2; a possible D gene is TRBD2 (6 bases). V lost 6 bases and J lost 0, with 20 bases in between. This CDR3 has 18 residues. CDR1 is SGHAT and CDR2 is FQNNGV in the germline V gene.

The chain links TRBV7-9 to TRBJ1-2; D is uncertain. The CDR3 contains 14 residues. Germline CDR1 and CDR2: SEHNR and FQNEAQ (reference sequence). Trimming took off 1 base at V and 7 bases at J, with 13 bases between the two ends. CDR3 in amino acids: CASSLGPNNSGYTF. In DNA form, the CDR3 reads TGTGCCAGCAGCTTAGGCCCGAATAATAGTGGCTACACCTTC.

The rearrangement joins TRBV28 to TRBJ2-7, with 9 bases matching TRBD1. The CDR3 loop spans 19 amino acids. With V trimmed by 5 bases and J by 3 bases, 20 bases remained unmatched. CDR1 MDHEN and CDR2 SYDVKM come from the germline V gene. CDR3 loop: CASSPRRDRVVSLSYEQYF. In nucleotides, the CDR3 is TGTGCCAGCAGTCCCCGCCGGGACAGGGTCGTTTCTTTAAGCTACGAGCAGTACTTC.

The chain couples TRBV18 to TRBJ1-1; 9 bases match TRBD1. CDR1 and CDR2 (germline): KGHSH, LQKENI. This CDR3 has 15 amino acids. V trimming: 3 bases; J trimming: 1 base; junction bases outside the gene matches: 3. CDR3 coding DNA: TGTGCCAGCTCACCCGCGGACAGGGGGAACACTGAAGCTTTCTTT. Its translation is CASSPADRGNTEAFF.

The V and J genes are TRBV28 and TRBJ1-4, with a possible D match to TRBD1 (6 bases). The ends were cut back, 4 bases at V and 4 bases at J, with 10 bases in the middle. The CDR3 is 14 residues long. CDR1 MDHEN and CDR2 SYDVKM come from the germline V gene. CDR3 coding DNA: TGTGCCAGCAGTTCAGGGGAGTATAATGAAAAACTGTTTTTT. Encoded protein: CASSSGEYNEKLFF.

This clone was counted once. The genes are TRBV11-1 and TRBJ2-7; the D gene is possibly TRBD2 (5 bases). CDR3 length equals 13 residues. V was shortened by 1 base and J by 6 bases, with 10 bases between the two germline ends. Per germline, CDR1 SGHAT and CDR2 FQDESV (reference sequence). The CDR3 loop reads CASSLGGGSEQYF. The CDR3 DNA is TGTGCCAGCAGCTTAGGTGGAGGATCCGAGCAGTACTTC.

The chain carries TRBV28 and TRBJ2-3; 10 bases align to TRBD2. The germline CDR1 and CDR2 sequences are MDHEN and SYDVKM. The CDR3 runs to 17 residues. V shed 4 bases and J 8 bases; nucleotides not matched to a gene: 15. This chain's CDR3 is CASSSLYQREGLGTQYF. For the CDR3, the DNA is TGTGCCAGCAGTTCCCTATACCAGCGGGAGGGGTTGGGTACGCAGTATTTT.

The chain combines TRBV10-3 with TRBJ2-7; no clear D gene. Per germline, CDR1 ENHRY and CDR2 SYGVKD. V was pared by 2 bases and J by 0 bases, with 11 bases between. The CDR3 consists of 15 residues. CDR3 amino acids: CAISEGQSTSYEQYF. The CDR3 DNA reads TGTGCCATCAGTGAGGGGCAGTCGACCTCCTACGAGCAGTACTTC.

The chain links TRBV30 to TRBJ1-5; D is unclear. V was trimmed by 1 base and J by 4 bases, leaving 8 bases between them. Germline CDR1 GTSNPN, CDR2 SVGIG (reference sequence). The CDR3 extends over 13 amino acids. For the CDR3, the DNA is TGTGCCTGGAGTGAATCCCAGAATCAGCCCCAGCATTTT. It codes for CAWSESQNQPQHF. Variable domain in full (rest from reference TRBV30 and TRBJ1-5): SQTIHQWPATLVQPVGSPLSLECTVEGTSNPNLYWYRQAAGRGLQLLFYSVGIGQISSEVPQNLSASRPQDRQFILSSKKLLLSDSGFYLCAWSESQNQPQHFGDGTRLSIL.

The rearrangement links TRBV25-1 to TRBJ2-7, with 8 bases identical to TRBD1. CDR1 and CDR2 from the germline V gene are MGHDK and SYGVNS. There are 15 residues in the CDR3. V shed 4 bases, J shed 5 bases, and the junction held 10 bases outside the gene matches. CDR3: CASSARRDRYHEQYF. CDR3 DNA: TGTGCCAGCAGTGCCAGGCGGGACAGGTACCACGAGCAGTACTTC.

The rearrangement joins TRBV6-6 to TRBJ1-2; 7 nucleotides agree with TRBD1. The CDR3 runs to 15 residues. Trimming cost V 5 bases and J 0 bases; bases outside gene matches: 6. The germline V gene has CDR1 MNHNY and CDR2 SVGAGI (reference sequence). CDR3 amino acids: CASSGGQESNYGYTF. In nucleotides, the CDR3 is TGTGCCAGCAGTGGCGGACAGGAGTCTAACTATGGCTACACCTTC.

The chain combines TRBV27 with TRBJ1-4; D possibly corresponds to TRBD1 (6 bases). The CDR3 extends over 18 amino acids. V was shortened by 2 bases and J by 11 bases, with 27 bases between the two germline ends. Germline CDR1 and CDR2: MNHEY and SMNVEV (reference sequence). The CDR3 DNA reads TGTGCCAGCAGTTTAAGAGGCAGGGGCACACCAGGAGTTGGGAAACTGTTTTTT. Translating it yields CASSLRGRGTPGVGKLFF.

J is TRBJ2-2 and V is TRBV7-9, with 8 bases aligning to TRBD2. V shed 6 bases, J shed 6 bases, and the junction held 15 bases outside the gene matches. This CDR3 has 17 residues. The germline V gene encodes CDR1 SEHNR and CDR2 FQNEAQ (reference sequence). The CDR3, as DNA: TGTGCCAGCAGTCTAGGTCACGGGAGGGCGCACCCCGGGGAGCTGTTTTTT. Its protein product is CASSLGHGRAHPGELFF.

The chain recombines TRBV11-2 with TRBJ2-5, with no clear D. The ends were cut back, 3 bases at V and 0 bases at J, with 5 bases in the middle. Germline V lookup: CDR1 SGHAT, CDR2 FQNNGV. This CDR3 spans 13 amino acids. The CDR3 DNA follows: TGTGCCAGCAGCTTTGAGGACCAAGAGACCCAGTACTTC. It yields the protein CASSFEDQETQYF.

V usage is TRBV12-5 and J usage is TRBJ2-1, with D perhaps matching TRBD1 (5 bases). The CDR3 runs 12 residues. Germline CDR1 is LGHNT and CDR2 is FRNRAP. The germline V and J ends were trimmed by 5 bases and 9 bases, with 11 bases remaining between them. The CDR3 DNA sequence: TGTGCTAGTGGTAGGGAAGACAGTGAGCAGTTCTTC. As protein: CASGREDSEQFF.

The chain combines TRBV18 with TRBJ1-2; the D gene is possibly TRBD1 (5 bases). This CDR3 has 15 amino acids. Trimming removed 2 bases from V and 5 bases from J, with 15 bases in between. Germline V gene data show CDR1 as KGHSH and CDR2 as LQKENI. CDR3 region: CASSPYRDWRYGYTF. In DNA form, the CDR3 reads TGTGCCAGCTCACCATACCGGGACTGGAGGTATGGCTACACCTTC.

The J gene is TRBJ1-3, the V gene TRBV9; 11 bases match TRBD1. Germline V gene data show CDR1 as SGDLS and CDR2 as YYNGEE. The CDR3 is 16 amino acids. Trimming cost V 0 bases and J 2 bases; bases outside gene matches: 1. The CDR3 protein is CASSVEDRGPGNTIYF. The CDR3 region has the DNA TGTGCCAGCAGCGTAGAGGACAGGGGGCCTGGAAACACCATATATTTT.

J is TRBJ2-7 and V is TRBV6-5; TRBD2 is a possible D gene (7 bases). The CDR3 runs to 16 residues. Germline CDR1 MNHEY, CDR2 SVGAGI. The V end lost 2 bases, the J end lost 4 bases, and 18 bases lay between the germline ends. CDR3: CASSYTHGGRGYEQYF. CDR3 bases: TGTGCCAGCAGTTACACCCACGGGGGGCGGGGTTACGAGCAGTACTTC.

CDR3 bases: TGTGCCGCACAGGGCGGTCTCTATAATTCACCCCTCCACTTT. Translated: CAAQGGLYNSPLHF. The chain has TRBV6-5 and TRBJ1-6; maybe TRBD1 (6 bases). Germline V CDR1 and CDR2: MNHEY, SVGAGI. V was cut by 11 bases and J by 3 bases, with 14 bases left in between. CDR3 length: 14 residues.

This rearrangement joins TRBV2 to TRBJ1-4; D gene ambiguous. Germline CDR1 and CDR2: SNHLY and FYNNEI. V was clipped by 6 bases and J by 5 bases, with 13 bases between them. The CDR3 is 14 amino acids. The CDR3 spells CASSTTGGNEKLFF. In DNA form, the CDR3 reads TGTGCCAGCAGCACAACGGGCGGGAATGAAAAACTGTTTTTT.

This chain connects TRBV18 to TRBJ2-1; D is perhaps TRBD1 (6 bases). The CDR3 runs to 17 residues. The germline V gene has CDR1 KGHSH and CDR2 LQKENI. Trimming took off 1 base at V and 4 bases at J, with 17 bases between the two ends. The CDR3 nucleotides are TGTGCCAGCTCACCACTCTCAACAGGGTTCCTATACAATGAGCAGTTCTTC. This translates into CASSPLSTGFLYNEQFF. Together with reference TRBV18 and TRBJ2-1, the CDR3 gives the full variable domain: NAGVMQNPRHLVRRRGQEARLRCSPMKGHSHVYWYRQLPEEGLKFMVYLQKENIIDESGMPKERFSAEFPKEGPSILRIQQVVRGDSAAYFCASSPLSTGFLYNEQFFGPGTRLTVL.

The chain joins TRBV9 to TRBJ2-5; weak D call: TRBD1 (6 bases). Per germline, CDR1 SGDLS and CDR2 YYNGEE. Trimming removed 2 bases from V and 5 bases from J, with 22 bases in between. This CDR3 has 17 amino acids. The CDR3: CASSVNDRPSIAETQYF. The CDR3 bases are TGTGCCAGCAGCGTTAACGACAGGCCTTCTATCGCGGAGACCCAGTACTTC.